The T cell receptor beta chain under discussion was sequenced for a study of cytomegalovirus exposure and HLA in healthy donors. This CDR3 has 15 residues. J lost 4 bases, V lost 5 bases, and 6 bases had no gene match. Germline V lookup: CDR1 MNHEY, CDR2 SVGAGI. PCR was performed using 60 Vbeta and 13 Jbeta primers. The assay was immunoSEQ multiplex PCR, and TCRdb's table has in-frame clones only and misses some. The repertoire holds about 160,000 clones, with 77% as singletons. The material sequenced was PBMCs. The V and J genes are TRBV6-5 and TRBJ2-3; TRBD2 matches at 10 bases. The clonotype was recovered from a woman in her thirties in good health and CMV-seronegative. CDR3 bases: TGTGCCAGCAGTCCTCCGGGACTAGCGTCAGATACGCAGTATTTT. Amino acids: CASSPPGLASDTQYF.